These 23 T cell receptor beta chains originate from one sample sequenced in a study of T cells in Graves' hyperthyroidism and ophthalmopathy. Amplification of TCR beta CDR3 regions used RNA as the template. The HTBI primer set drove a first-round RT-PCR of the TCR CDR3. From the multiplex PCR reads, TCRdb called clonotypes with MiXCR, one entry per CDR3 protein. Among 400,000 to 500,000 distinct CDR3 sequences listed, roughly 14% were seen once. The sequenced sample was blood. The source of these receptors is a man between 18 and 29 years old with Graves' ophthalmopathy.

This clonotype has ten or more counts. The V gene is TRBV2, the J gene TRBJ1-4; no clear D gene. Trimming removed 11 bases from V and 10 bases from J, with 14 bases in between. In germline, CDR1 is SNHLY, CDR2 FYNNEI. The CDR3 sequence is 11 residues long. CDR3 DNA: TGTGCCGGGTGGTCCGGGCGAAAACTGTTTTTT. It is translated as CAGWSGRKLFF.

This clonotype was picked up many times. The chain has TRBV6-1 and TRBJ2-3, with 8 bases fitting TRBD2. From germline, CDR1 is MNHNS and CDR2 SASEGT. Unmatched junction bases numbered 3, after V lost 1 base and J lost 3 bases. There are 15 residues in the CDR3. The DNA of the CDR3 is TGTGCCAGCAGTGAAGTAGCGGGGCAAACAGATACGCAGTATTTT. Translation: CASSEVAGQTDTQYF.

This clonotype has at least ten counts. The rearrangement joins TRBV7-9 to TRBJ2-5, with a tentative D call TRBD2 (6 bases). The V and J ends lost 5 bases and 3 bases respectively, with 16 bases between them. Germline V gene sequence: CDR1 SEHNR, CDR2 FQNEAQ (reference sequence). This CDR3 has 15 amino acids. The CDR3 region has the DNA TGTGCCAGCAGCCCCTCCTTAGCGGCCGAAGAGACCCAGTACTTC. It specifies CASSPSLAAEETQYF. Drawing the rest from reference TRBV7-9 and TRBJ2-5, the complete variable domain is DTGVSQNPRHKITKRGQNVTFRCDPISEHNRLYWYRQTLGQGPEFLTYFQNEAQLEKSRLLSDRFSAERPKGSFSTLEIQRTEQGDSAMYLCASSPSLAAEETQYFGPGTRLLVL.

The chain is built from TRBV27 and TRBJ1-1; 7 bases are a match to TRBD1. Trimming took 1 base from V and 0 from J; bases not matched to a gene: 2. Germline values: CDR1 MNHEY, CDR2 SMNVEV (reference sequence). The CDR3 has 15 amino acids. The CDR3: CASSLYRGLNTEAFF. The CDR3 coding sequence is TGTGCCAGCAGTTTATACAGGGGCTTGAACACTGAAGCTTTCTTT.

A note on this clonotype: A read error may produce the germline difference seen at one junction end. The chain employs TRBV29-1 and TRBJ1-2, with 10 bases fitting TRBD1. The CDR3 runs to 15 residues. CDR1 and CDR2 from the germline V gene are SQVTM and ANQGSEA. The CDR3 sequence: CSVEGQGDFYYGYTF. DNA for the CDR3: TGCAGCGTGGAAGGACAGGGGGATTTTTATTATGGCTACACCTTC.

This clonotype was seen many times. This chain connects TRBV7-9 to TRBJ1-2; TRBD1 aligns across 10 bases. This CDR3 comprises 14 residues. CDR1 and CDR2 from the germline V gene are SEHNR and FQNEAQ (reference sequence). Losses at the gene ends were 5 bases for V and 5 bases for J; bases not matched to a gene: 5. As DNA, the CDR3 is TGTGCCAGCAGCCTAGAGGGACAGGGGTATGGCTACACCTTC. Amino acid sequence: CASSLEGQGYGYTF.

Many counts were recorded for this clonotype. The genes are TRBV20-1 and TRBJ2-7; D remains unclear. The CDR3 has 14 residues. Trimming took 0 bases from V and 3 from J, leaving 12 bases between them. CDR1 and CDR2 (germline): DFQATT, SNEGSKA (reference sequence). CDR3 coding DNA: TGCAGTGCTAGAGATGGTCTAACCCTCTACGAGCAGTACTTC. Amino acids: CSARDGLTLYEQYF.

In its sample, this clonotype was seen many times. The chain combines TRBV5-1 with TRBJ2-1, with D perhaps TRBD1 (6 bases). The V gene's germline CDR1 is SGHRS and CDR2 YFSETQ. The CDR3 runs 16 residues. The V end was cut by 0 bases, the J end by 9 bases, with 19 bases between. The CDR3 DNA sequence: TGCGCCAGCAGCTTGGGCCATACCGGACAGACGGTTGAGCAGTTCTTC. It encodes CASSLGHTGQTVEQFF.

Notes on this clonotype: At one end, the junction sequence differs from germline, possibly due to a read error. CDR3 protein: CASSLRPLSTDTQCF. CDR3 in DNA: TGCGCCAGCAGCTTGAGACCGTTGAGCACAGATACGCAGTGTTTT. V is TRBV5-1 and J is TRBJ2-3; D gene unclear. Germline V gene lookup returns CDR1 SGHRS and CDR2 YFSETQ. CDR3 length: 15 residues.

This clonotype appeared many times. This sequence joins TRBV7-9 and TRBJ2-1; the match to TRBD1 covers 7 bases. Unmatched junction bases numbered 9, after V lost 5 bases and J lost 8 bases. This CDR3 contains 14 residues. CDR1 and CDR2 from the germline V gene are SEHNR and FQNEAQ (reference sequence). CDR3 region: CASSPRTGLDEQFF. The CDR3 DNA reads TGTGCCAGCAGCCCTCGGACAGGTCTGGATGAGCAGTTCTTC.

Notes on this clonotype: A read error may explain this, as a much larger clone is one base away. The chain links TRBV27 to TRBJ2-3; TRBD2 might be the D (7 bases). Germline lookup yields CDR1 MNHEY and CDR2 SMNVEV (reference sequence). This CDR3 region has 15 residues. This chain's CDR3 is CASSWEGQRTDTRYF. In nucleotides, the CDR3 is TGTGCCAGCAGTTGGGAGGGCCAGCGGACAGATACGCGGTATTTT.

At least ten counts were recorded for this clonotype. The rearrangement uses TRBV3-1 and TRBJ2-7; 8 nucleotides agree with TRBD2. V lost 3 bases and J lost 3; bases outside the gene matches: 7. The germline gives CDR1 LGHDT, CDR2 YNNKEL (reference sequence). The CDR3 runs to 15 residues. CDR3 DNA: TGTGCCAGCAGCCACTCGGGAGGGTTTCGCTACGAGCAGTACTTC. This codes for CASSHSGGFRYEQYF.

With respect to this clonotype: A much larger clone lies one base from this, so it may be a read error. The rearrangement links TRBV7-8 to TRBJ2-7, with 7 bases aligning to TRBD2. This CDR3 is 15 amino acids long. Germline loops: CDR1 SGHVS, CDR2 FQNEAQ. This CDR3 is CVSSLIGGRRYEQYF. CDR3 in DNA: TGTGTCAGCAGCTTAATCGGGGGGAGAAGATACGAGCAGTACTTC.

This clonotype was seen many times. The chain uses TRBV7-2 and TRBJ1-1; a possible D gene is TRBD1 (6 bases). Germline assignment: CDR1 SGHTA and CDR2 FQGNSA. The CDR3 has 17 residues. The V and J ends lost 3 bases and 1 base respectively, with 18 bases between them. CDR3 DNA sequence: TGTGCCAGCAGCTTTCCACAGGGTAAAAGGGAGAACACTGAAGCTTTCTTT. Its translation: CASSFPQGKRENTEAFF.

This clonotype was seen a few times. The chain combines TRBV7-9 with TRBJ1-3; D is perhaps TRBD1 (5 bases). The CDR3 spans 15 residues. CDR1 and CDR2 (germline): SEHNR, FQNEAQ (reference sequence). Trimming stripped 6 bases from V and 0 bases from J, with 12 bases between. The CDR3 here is CASSSGPTSGNTIYF. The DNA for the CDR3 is TGTGCCAGCAGTTCGGGACCCACCTCTGGAAACACCATATATTTT.

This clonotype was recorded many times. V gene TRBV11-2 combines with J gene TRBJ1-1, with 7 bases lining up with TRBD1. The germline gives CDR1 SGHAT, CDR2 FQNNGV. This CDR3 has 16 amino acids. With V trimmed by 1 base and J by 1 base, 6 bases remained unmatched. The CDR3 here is CASSLGGGAWNTEAFF. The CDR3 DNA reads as TGTGCCAGCAGCTTAGGAGGGGGCGCGTGGAACACTGAAGCTTTCTTT.

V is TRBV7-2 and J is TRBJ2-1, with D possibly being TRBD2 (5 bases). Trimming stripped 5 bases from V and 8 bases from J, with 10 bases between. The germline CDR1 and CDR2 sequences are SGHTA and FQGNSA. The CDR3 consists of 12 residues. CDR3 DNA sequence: TGTGCCAGCAGCCATATGGGAGATGAGCAGTTCTTC. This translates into CASSHMGDEQFF.

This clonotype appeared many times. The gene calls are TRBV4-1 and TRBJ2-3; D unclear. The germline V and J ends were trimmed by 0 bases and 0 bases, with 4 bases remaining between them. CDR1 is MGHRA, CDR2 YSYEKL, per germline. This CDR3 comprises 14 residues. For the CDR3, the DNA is TGCGCCAGCAGCCAAGATCTGAGCACAGATACGCAGTATTTT. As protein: CASSQDLSTDTQYF.

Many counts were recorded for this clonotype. The CDR3 DNA sequence: TGTGCCAGCTCACCTCAAAGTGCGGGCCCGAACACTGAAGCTTTCTTT. This sequence encodes CASSPQSAGPNTEAFF. J is TRBJ1-1 and V is TRBV18; D is undetermined. V was clipped by 3 bases and J by 1 base, with 15 bases between them. The CDR3 has 16 amino acids. Germline CDR1 KGHSH, CDR2 LQKENI. Drawing the rest from reference TRBV18 and TRBJ1-1, the complete variable domain is NAGVMQNPRHLVRRRGQEARLRCSPMKGHSHVYWYRQLPEEGLKFMVYLQKENIIDESGMPKERFSAEFPKEGPSILRIQQVVRGDSAAYFCASSPQSAGPNTEAFFGQGTRLTVV.

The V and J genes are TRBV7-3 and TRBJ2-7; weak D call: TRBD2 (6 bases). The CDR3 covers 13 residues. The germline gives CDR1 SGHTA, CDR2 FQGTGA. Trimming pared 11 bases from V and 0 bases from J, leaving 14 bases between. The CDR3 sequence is CAGQGGNSYEQYF. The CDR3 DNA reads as TGTGCCGGACAAGGCGGGAACTCCTACGAGCAGTACTTC.

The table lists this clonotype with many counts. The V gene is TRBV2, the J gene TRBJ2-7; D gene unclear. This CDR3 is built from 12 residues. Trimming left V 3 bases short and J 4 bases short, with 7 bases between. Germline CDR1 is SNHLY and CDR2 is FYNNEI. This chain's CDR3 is CASSEGLYEQYF. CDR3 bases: TGTGCCAGCAGTGAGGGCTTATACGAGCAGTACTTC.

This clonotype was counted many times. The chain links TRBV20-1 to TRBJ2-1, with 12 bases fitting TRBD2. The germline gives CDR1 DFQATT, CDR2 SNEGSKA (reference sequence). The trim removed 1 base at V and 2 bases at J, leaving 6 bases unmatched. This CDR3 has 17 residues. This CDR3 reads CSARVLGLAGAYNEQFF. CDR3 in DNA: TGCAGTGCTAGAGTGCTGGGACTAGCGGGCGCCTACAATGAGCAGTTCTTC.

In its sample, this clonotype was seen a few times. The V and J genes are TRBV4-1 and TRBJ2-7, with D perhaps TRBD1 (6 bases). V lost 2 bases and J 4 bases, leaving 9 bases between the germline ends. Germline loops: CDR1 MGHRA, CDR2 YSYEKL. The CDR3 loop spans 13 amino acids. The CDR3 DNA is TGCGCCAGCAGCCAACCACAGGGTTACGAGCAGTACTTC. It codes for CASSQPQGYEQYF.